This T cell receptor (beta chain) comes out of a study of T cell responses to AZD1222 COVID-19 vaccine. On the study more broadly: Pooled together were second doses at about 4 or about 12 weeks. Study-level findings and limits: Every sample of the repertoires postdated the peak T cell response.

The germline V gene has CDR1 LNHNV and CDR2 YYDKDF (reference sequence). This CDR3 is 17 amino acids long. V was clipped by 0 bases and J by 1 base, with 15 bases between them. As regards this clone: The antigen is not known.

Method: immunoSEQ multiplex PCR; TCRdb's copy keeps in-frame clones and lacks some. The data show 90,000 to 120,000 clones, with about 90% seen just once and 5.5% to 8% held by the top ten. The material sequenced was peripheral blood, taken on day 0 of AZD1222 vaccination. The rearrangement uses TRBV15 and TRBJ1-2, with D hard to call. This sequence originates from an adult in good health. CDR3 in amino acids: CATSRDGMPTLNYGYTF. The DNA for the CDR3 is TGTGCCACCAGCAGAGACGGGATGCCTACCCTTAACTATGGCTACACCTTC.